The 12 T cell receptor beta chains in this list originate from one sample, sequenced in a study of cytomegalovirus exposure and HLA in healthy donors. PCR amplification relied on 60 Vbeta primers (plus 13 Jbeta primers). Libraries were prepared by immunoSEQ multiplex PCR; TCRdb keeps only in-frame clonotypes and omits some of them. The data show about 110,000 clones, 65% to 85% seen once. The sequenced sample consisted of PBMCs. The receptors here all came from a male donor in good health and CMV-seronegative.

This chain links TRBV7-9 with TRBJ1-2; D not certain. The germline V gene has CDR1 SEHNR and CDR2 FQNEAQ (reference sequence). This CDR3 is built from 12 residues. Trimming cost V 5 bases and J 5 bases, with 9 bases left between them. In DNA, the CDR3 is TGTGCCAGCAGCGCGGATCAGTATGGCTACACCTTC. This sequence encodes CASSADQYGYTF.

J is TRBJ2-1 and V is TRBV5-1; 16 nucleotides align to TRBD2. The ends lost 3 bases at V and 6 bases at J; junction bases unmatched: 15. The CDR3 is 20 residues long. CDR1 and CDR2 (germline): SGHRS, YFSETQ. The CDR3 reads CASSWRGTSGRALSGNEQFF. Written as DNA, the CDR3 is TGCGCCAGCAGCTGGCGTGGGACTAGCGGGAGGGCCCTTAGCGGCAATGAGCAGTTCTTC.

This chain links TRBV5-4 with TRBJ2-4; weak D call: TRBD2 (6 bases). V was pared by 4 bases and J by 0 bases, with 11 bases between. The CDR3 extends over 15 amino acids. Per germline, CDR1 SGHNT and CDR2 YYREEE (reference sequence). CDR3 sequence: CASSTGGPAKNIQYF. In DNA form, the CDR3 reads TGTGCCAGCAGCACAGGAGGGCCAGCCAAAAACATTCAGTACTTC.

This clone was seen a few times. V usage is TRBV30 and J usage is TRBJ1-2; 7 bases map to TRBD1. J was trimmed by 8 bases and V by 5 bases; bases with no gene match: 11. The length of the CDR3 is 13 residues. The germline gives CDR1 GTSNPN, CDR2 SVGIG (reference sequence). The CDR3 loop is CAWGIRDSRGYTF. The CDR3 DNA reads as TGTGCCTGGGGTATCCGGGACAGTCGGGGCTACACCTTC.

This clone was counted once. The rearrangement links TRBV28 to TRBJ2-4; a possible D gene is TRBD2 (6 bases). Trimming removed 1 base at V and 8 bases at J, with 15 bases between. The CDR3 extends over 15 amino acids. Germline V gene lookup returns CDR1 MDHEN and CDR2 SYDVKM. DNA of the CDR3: TGTGCCAGCAGTTTATCCTCGGGGAGCGGGTACATTCAGTACTTC. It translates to CASSLSSGSGYIQYF.

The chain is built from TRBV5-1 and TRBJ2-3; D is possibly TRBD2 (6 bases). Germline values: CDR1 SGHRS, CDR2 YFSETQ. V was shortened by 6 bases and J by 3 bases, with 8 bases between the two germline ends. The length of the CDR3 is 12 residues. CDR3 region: CASNAGTDTQYF. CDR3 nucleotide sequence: TGCGCCAGCAATGCGGGGACAGATACGCAGTATTTT.

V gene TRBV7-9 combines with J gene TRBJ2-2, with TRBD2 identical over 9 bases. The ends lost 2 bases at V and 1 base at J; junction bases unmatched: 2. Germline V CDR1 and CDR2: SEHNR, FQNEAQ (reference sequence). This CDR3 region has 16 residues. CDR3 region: CASSLRLAVNTGELFF. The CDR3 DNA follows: TGTGCCAGCAGCTTAAGACTAGCGGTGAACACCGGGGAGCTGTTTTTT.

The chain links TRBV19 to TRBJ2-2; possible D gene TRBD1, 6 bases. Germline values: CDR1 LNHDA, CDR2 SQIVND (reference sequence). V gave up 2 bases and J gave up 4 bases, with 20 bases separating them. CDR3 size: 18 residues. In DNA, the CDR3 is TGTGCCAGTAGTATAATTGGACAGCTTGTTTCGGGCACCGGGGAGCTGTTTTTT. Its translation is CASSIIGQLVSGTGELFF. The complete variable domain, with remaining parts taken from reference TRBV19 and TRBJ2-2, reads DGGITQSPKYLFRKEGQNVTLSCEQNLNHDAMYWYRQDPGQGLRLIYYSQIVNDFQKGDIAEGYSVSREKKESFPLTVTSAQKNPTAFYLCASSIIGQLVSGTGELFFGEGSRLTVL.

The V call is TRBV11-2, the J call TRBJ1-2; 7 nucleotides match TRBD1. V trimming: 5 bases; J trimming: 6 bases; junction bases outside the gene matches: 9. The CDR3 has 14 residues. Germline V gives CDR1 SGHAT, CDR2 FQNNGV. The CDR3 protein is CASSSRRGQNGYTF. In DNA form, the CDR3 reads TGTGCCAGCAGCAGTCGGAGGGGGCAAAATGGCTACACCTTC.

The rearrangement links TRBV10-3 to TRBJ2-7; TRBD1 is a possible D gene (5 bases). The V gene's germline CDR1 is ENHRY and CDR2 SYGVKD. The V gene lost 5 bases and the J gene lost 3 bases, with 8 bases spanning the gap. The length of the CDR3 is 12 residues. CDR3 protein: CAISLDNYEQYF. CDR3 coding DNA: TGTGCCATCAGTCTGGACAACTACGAGCAGTACTTC.

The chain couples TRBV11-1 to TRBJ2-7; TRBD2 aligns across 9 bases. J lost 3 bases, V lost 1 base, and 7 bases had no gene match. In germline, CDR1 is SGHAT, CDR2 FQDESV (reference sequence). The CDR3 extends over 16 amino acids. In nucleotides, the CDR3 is TGTGCCAGCAGCTTAGTAGGGACTAGCAGATACTACGAGCAGTACTTC. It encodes CASSLVGTSRYYEQYF.

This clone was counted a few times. CDR3 residues: CASSSTGGWAFF. CDR3 nucleotides: TGTGCCAGCAGTTCGACAGGGGGTTGGGCTTTCTTT. V gene TRBV6-5 combines with J gene TRBJ1-1; 9 bases map to TRBD1. CDR3 length equals 12 residues. The V gene's germline CDR1 is MNHEY and CDR2 SVGAGI. With V trimmed by 4 bases and J by 11 bases, 5 bases remained unmatched.